Below are 20 T cell receptor beta chains sequenced from a single sample in a study of response to subunit inactivated influenza vaccine. A single record per CDR3 protein comes from TCRdb applying MiXCR to the RT-PCR reads. The data show over 750,000 distinct CDR3 sequences, with approximately 21% seen just once and roughly 10% held by the top ten. Sequences were derived from PBMCs from blood, sampled 5 to 6 days after vaccination. These receptors were obtained from a man aged 45-60 years who received an inactivated influenza vaccine.

The rearrangement joins TRBV10-3 to TRBJ2-5, with 7 bases identical to TRBD1. Trimming at V came to 3 bases and at J to 0 bases, leaving 7 bases not matched to a gene. Germline CDR1 reads ENHRY; CDR2 reads SYGVKD. The CDR3 totals 16 residues. The CDR3 protein is CAISDIVGQNQETQYF. The CDR3 DNA reads as TGTGCCATCAGTGATATCGTGGGACAGAACCAAGAGACCCAGTACTTC.

The rearrangement uses TRBV27 and TRBJ2-3, with D unclear. The CDR3 has 13 residues. Germline CDR1 MNHEY, CDR2 SMNVEV (reference sequence). The V end lost 3 bases, the J end lost 2 bases, and 6 bases lay between the germline ends. CDR3 protein: CASSFKFTDTQYF. The CDR3 DNA sequence: TGTGCCAGCAGTTTTAAATTCACAGATACGCAGTATTTT.

This clonotype was seen a few times. This chain connects TRBV24-1 to TRBJ1-5; D gene unclear. CDR1 KGHDR and CDR2 SFDVKD come from the germline V gene. The CDR3 is made up of 15 amino acids. Trimming pared 9 bases from V and 2 bases from J, leaving 16 bases between. The CDR3 loop is CATCERLAGNQPQHF. DNA of the CDR3: TGTGCCACCTGCGAGCGACTGGCGGGCAATCAGCCCCAGCATTTT.

The chain carries TRBV6-1 and TRBJ2-1; D remains unclear. Germline assignment: CDR1 MNHNS and CDR2 SASEGT. V gave up 6 bases and J gave up 0 bases, with 15 bases separating them. This CDR3 spans 16 amino acids. The CDR3: CASRPPWGSSYNEQFF. In nucleotides, the CDR3 is TGTGCCAGCAGACCTCCCTGGGGTAGCTCCTACAATGAGCAGTTCTTC.

The chain carries TRBV6-1 and TRBJ2-4, with TRBD2 identical over 15 bases. Germline-derived CDR1 and CDR2 are MNHNS and SASEGT. This CDR3 comprises 12 residues. J lost 16 bases, V lost 7 bases, and 5 bases had no gene match. The CDR3 loop reads CASMGTSGGHYF. The CDR3 DNA reads as TGTGCCAGCATGGGGACTAGCGGGGGGCACTACTTC.

This clonotype was detected only a few times. The DNA is left out, because the CDR3 cannot be placed on it with certainty; the CDR3 is given as TCRdb lists it. This rearrangement joins TRBV12-3 or TRBV12-4 to TRBJ2-2; TRBD2 is the table's D call and was not checked against the DNA. A total of 19 residues make up the CDR3, ends included. Here the CDR3 reads CASSPRLGFLSSSGRELFF.

The chain is built from TRBV24-1 and TRBJ2-3, with D possibly TRBD1 on 6 matching bases. The V end lost 2 bases, the J end lost 3 bases, and 14 bases lay between the germline ends. The CDR3 is made up of 16 amino acids. Germline values: CDR1 KGHDR, CDR2 SFDVKD. The CDR3 coding sequence is TGTGCCACCAGTGATTCGCGGACCAGGGGAACAGATACGCAGTATTTT. Its protein product is CATSDSRTRGTDTQYF.

This clonotype was seen more than once but under ten times. The rearrangement links TRBV5-1 to TRBJ1-2, with D possibly TRBD1 on 6 matching bases. From germline, CDR1 is SGHRS and CDR2 YFSETQ. The CDR3 loop spans 13 amino acids. The germline V and J ends were trimmed by 2 bases and 9 bases, with 14 bases remaining between them. CDR3 residues: CASSFVQGDRYTF. In DNA form, the CDR3 reads TGCGCCAGCAGCTTCGTACAGGGCGATCGCTACACCTTC.

CDR3 sequence reads: CASKGTPNYGYTF. The CDR3 bases are TGTGCCAGCAAAGGGACACCTAACTATGGCTACACCTTC. The genes are TRBV12-3 or TRBV12-4 and TRBJ1-2; tentative D call: TRBD1 (6 bases). The germline V and J ends were trimmed by 7 bases and 0 bases, with 9 bases remaining between them. This CDR3 is built from 13 residues.

This rearrangement joins TRBV5-1 to TRBJ2-5, with D unclear. Germline V CDR1 and CDR2: SGHRS, YFSETQ. This CDR3 region has 14 residues. V was clipped by 4 bases and J by 3 bases, with 13 bases between them. The CDR3 sequence is CASSPIIGEETQYF. The CDR3 nucleotides read TGCGCCAGCAGCCCGATCATCGGTGAAGAGACCCAGTACTTC. The full variable domain, rest sourced from reference TRBV5-1 and TRBJ2-5, is KAGVTQTPRYLIKTRGQQVTLSCSPISGHRSVSWYQQTPGQGLQFLFEYFSETQRNKGNFPGRFSGRQFSNSRSEMNVSTLELGDSALYLCASSPIIGEETQYFGPGTRLLVL.

The chain is built from TRBV7-8 and TRBJ1-4, with D unresolved. This CDR3 contains 16 residues. Germline loops: CDR1 SGHVS, CDR2 FQNEAQ. V was pared by 5 bases and J by 7 bases, with 20 bases between. The CDR3, as DNA: TGTGCCAGCAGCCTAAGCGGGGTCGAGGGCGGTGAAAAACTGTTTTTT. Translated: CASSLSGVEGGEKLFF.

The chain employs TRBV20-1 and TRBJ1-1; D remains ambiguous. The germline V and J ends were trimmed by 6 bases and 5 bases, with 10 bases remaining between them. The germline gives CDR1 DFQATT, CDR2 SNEGSKA (reference sequence). This CDR3 contains 11 residues. DNA for the CDR3: TGCAGTGCGACGATTGGAACTGAAGCTTTCTTT. This gives the protein CSATIGTEAFF.

DNA for the CDR3: TGTGCCATACGACTAGCGGGAGGGCCTGGGTGGTCAGATACGCAGTATTTT. It encodes CAIRLAGGPGWSDTQYF. The chain is built from TRBV7-9 and TRBJ2-3; 14 nucleotides align to TRBD2. The CDR3 covers 17 residues. Unmatched junction bases numbered 13, after V lost 10 bases and J lost 4 bases. The germline V gene has CDR1 SEHNR and CDR2 FQNEAQ (reference sequence).

The chain uses TRBV4-2 and TRBJ2-6, with 9 bases that match TRBD1. Trimming cost V 0 bases and J 2 bases; bases outside gene matches: 5. Per the germline V gene, CDR1 is LGHNA and CDR2 is YNFKEQ. The CDR3 runs to 18 residues. Here the CDR3 reads CASSQEGTGNTGANVLTF. CDR3 bases: TGTGCCAGCAGCCAAGAAGGGACAGGGAATACTGGGGCCAACGTCCTGACTTTC.

In this sample, this clonotype turned up a few times. The J gene is TRBJ1-2, the V gene TRBV20-1; D is ambiguous. This CDR3 is built from 13 residues. CDR1 and CDR2 from the germline V gene are DFQATT and SNEGSKA (reference sequence). CDR3 in amino acids: CSAPRTDSYGYTF. In DNA, the CDR3 is TGCAGCGCACCTCGAACGGATTCCTATGGCTACACCTTC.

The gene calls are TRBV20-1 and TRBJ2-1; weak D call: TRBD2 (6 bases). CDR1 is DFQATT and CDR2 is SNEGSKA in the germline V gene (reference sequence). There are 14 residues in the CDR3. V was pared by 3 bases and J by 4 bases, with 13 bases between. CDR3 nucleotides: TGCAGTGCTAGGGGGGGTGAGGCATACAATGAGCAGTTCTTC. This sequence encodes CSARGGEAYNEQFF.

The V and J genes are TRBV7-8 and TRBJ2-1, with TRBD1 identical over 9 bases. Per the germline V gene, CDR1 is SGHVS and CDR2 is FQNEAQ. CDR3 length: 14 amino acids. J was trimmed by 7 bases and V by 8 bases; bases with no gene match: 9. The CDR3 region is CASGGTGSRNEQFF. In DNA, the CDR3 is TGTGCCAGCGGCGGGACAGGGAGTCGGAATGAGCAGTTCTTC.

This clonotype was seen many times. V is TRBV27 and J is TRBJ2-1; possibly TRBD2 for D (5 bases). The CDR3 spans 14 residues. V dropped 5 bases and J dropped 0 bases, with 8 bases sitting between them. Per germline, CDR1 MNHEY and CDR2 SMNVEV (reference sequence). The CDR3 bases are TGTGCCAGCAGTATAGGGAGCTCCTACAATGAGCAGTTCTTC. Its protein product is CASSIGSSYNEQFF.

A few counts support this clonotype. V and J are TRBV29-1 and TRBJ2-5; D gene unclear. Looked up from germline, CDR1 is SQVTM and CDR2 is ANQGSEA. V gave up 8 bases and J gave up 1 base, with 17 bases separating them. The CDR3 has 14 amino acids. The CDR3 sequence is CSLLGPRSQETQYF. The CDR3 DNA reads as TGCAGCCTACTGGGCCCCCGTAGCCAAGAGACCCAGTACTTC.

This clonotype has only a few counts. The chain joins TRBV20-1 to TRBJ2-4, with TRBD1 matching 9 bases. The CDR3 runs to 15 residues. Losses at the gene ends were 0 bases for V and 6 bases for J; bases not matched to a gene: 6. The V gene's germline CDR1 is DFQATT and CDR2 SNEGSKA (reference sequence). The DNA of the CDR3 is TGCAGTGCTAGAGAGATGTCGGGACAGGGAAACATTCAGTACTTC. Translation: CSAREMSGQGNIQYF.